The 12 T cell receptor beta chains listed next were all sequenced from one sample in a study of cytomegalovirus exposure and HLA in healthy donors. PCR primers comprised 60 Vbeta and 13 Jbeta primers. Clones were read by immunoSEQ multiplex PCR, and TCRdb kept only the in-frame ones, dropping some. The table records tens of thousands of clones, under 70% of them present only once. Sequencing was performed on PBMCs. These receptors came from a woman aged 45-59 years in good health and CMV-seronegative.

The V gene is TRBV28, the J gene TRBJ2-6; 8 bases line up with TRBD1. With 6 bases clipped from V and 13 bases from J, the junction kept 14 bases outside the gene matches. CDR1 and CDR2 (germline): MDHEN, SYDVKM. This CDR3 has 15 amino acids. CDR3 sequence reads: CASSTSRQGLNVLTF. CDR3 sequence (DNA): TGTGCCAGCAGCACATCTCGACAGGGGCTAAATGTCCTGACTTTC.

The chain recombines TRBV5-4 with TRBJ2-5, with 12 bases matching TRBD2. Germline V gives CDR1 SGHNT, CDR2 YYREEE (reference sequence). This CDR3 is built from 13 residues. V lost 9 bases and J lost 10; bases outside the gene matches: 10. CDR3 sequence: CATSSGGAGDQYF. CDR3 coding DNA: TGTGCCACCTCTAGCGGGGGGGCAGGCGACCAGTACTTC.

V gene TRBV6-1 combines with J gene TRBJ1-2; D call uncertain. The germline gives CDR1 MNHNS, CDR2 SASEGT. The CDR3 loop spans 12 amino acids. Trimming pared 2 bases from V and 5 bases from J, leaving 6 bases between. Written as DNA, the CDR3 is TGTGCCAGCAGTGAACAGGTTTATGGCTACACCTTC. This sequence encodes CASSEQVYGYTF.

The chain links TRBV29-1 to TRBJ2-1; a possible D gene is TRBD1 (6 bases). Trimming stripped 4 bases from V and 7 bases from J, with 20 bases between. Germline CDR1 SQVTM, CDR2 ANQGSEA. The length of the CDR3 is 15 residues. The CDR3 DNA sequence: TGCAGCGTTGCTGGGGGCTCAACCCCTTCTAATGAGCAGTTCTTC. Amino acid sequence: CSVAGGSTPSNEQFF.

This clone was seen only a few times. This sequence joins TRBV28 and TRBJ2-7; 7 positions agree with TRBD1. The trim removed 2 bases at V and 5 bases at J, leaving 6 bases unmatched. The CDR3 contains 14 residues. Germline V lookup: CDR1 MDHEN, CDR2 SYDVKM. The CDR3 DNA follows: TGTGCCAGCAGTTTAGTAAGGGGGCTCCACGAGCAGTACTTC. Encoded protein: CASSLVRGLHEQYF. Based on the CDR3 plus reference TRBV28 and TRBJ2-7, the full variable domain is DVKVTQSSRYLVKRTGEKVFLECVQDMDHENMFWYRQDPGLGLRLIYFSYDVKMKEKGDIPEGYSVSREKKERFSLILESASTNQTSMYLCASSLVRGLHEQYFGPGTRLTVT.

The chain is built from TRBV2 and TRBJ2-1; 10 nucleotides line up with TRBD2. The CDR3 covers 16 residues. V was clipped by 1 base and J by 7 bases; unmatched bases: 7. Germline V gene sequence: CDR1 SNHLY, CDR2 FYNNEI. CDR3 nucleotide sequence: TGTGCCAGCAGTGAAGTATCCGGACTAGCGGCAAATGAGCAGTTCTTC. Its protein product is CASSEVSGLAANEQFF.

This rearrangement joins TRBV7-2 to TRBJ1-1; D call uncertain. The CDR3 length is 12 residues. With 5 bases removed from V and 5 bases from J, the gap between germline ends came to 9 bases. Per the germline V gene, CDR1 is SGHTA and CDR2 is FQGNSA. In nucleotides, the CDR3 is TGTGCCAGCAGCCCCTTCCGGACTGAAGCTTTCTTT. Translated: CASSPFRTEAFF.

The rearrangement uses TRBV7-2 and TRBJ2-3; 7 bases are a match to TRBD2. The CDR3 is 18 residues long. V was pared by 6 bases and J by 5 bases, with 20 bases of the junction left unmatched. The germline V gene encodes CDR1 SGHTA and CDR2 FQGNSA. In nucleotides, the CDR3 is TGTGCCAGCAGAAGGGGAGGTCGAGCGGGGAGGGTGCAAGATACGCAGTATTTT. Residues: CASRRGGRAGRVQDTQYF.

This chain connects TRBV5-4 to TRBJ2-1; TRBD2 is a possible D gene (6 bases). The germline V gene has CDR1 SGHNT and CDR2 YYREEE (reference sequence). The CDR3 consists of 14 residues. V lost 1 base and J 10 bases, leaving 15 bases between the germline ends. CDR3 amino acids: CASSLKIKGGEQFF. The CDR3 DNA reads TGTGCCAGCAGCTTGAAAATTAAGGGAGGCGAGCAGTTCTTC.

This clone has a single count. The rearrangement joins TRBV10-3 to TRBJ2-7, with D perhaps TRBD2 (7 bases). The V end was cut by 9 bases, the J end by 2 bases, with 11 bases between. There are 12 residues in the CDR3. CDR1 and CDR2 from the germline V gene are ENHRY and SYGVKD. The CDR3 DNA reads as TGTGCCATAGGGGGGAGGGCCTACGAGCAGTACTTC. Its protein is CAIGGRAYEQYF.

In DNA, the CDR3 is TGCGCCAGTTCATGGGGGGACTATGGCTACACCTTC. Translating it yields CASSWGDYGYTF. The genes are TRBV10-2 and TRBJ1-2; D is possibly TRBD1 (5 bases). V lost 9 bases to trimming and J lost 3 bases, with 11 bases between them. The CDR3 loop spans 12 amino acids. The germline CDR1 and CDR2 sequences are WSHSY and SAAADI.

The DNA of the CDR3 is TGTGCCACCAGCAGAGATTCAACAGGCTACAATGAGCAGTTCTTC. It is translated as CATSRDSTGYNEQFF. The chain couples TRBV15 to TRBJ2-1; tentative D call: TRBD1 (5 bases). Germline V gene lookup returns CDR1 LNHNV and CDR2 YYDKDF (reference sequence). The CDR3 runs 15 residues. The ends were cut back, 0 bases at V and 3 bases at J, with 9 bases in the middle.